The present T cell receptor (beta chain) was sequenced within a study of CD8 T cells in ankylosing spondylitis. Germline V gene data show CDR1 as SGHRS and CDR2 as YFSETQ. Trimming stripped 0 bases from V and 10 bases from J, with 10 bases between. The CDR3 length is 12 residues. From the 5' RACE reads, TCRdb called clonotypes with MiXCR, one entry per CDR3 protein. The sample has fewer than 150,000 distinct CDR3 sequences, about 7% seen once. The genes are TRBV5-1 and TRBJ1-1, with D unclear. This receptor was taken from a female donor with ankylosing spondylitis or in good health (not recorded which). The source material was blood, either unsorted or a sorted T cell fraction (not recorded which). The CDR3 loop reads CASSLEHTRAFF. CDR3 DNA: TGCGCCAGCAGCTTGGAACACACACGAGCTTTCTTT.